This T cell receptor (beta chain) stems from a study of blood T cells in healthy people across ages. A second PCR, run for about 6 to 11 cycles, used a sample-barcoded 5' primer plus a J-beta primer mix. In TCRdb, the 5' RACE reads were re-called with MiXCR into one record per CDR3 protein. Of 1.8 million or so distinct CDR3 sequences listed, 30% to 40% are singletons. V lost 4 bases and J lost 4; bases outside the gene matches: 2. Germline V CDR1 and CDR2: SNHLY, FYNNEI. The CDR3 length is 13 residues. This clonotype has just a few counts. The chain is built from TRBV2 and TRBJ1-1, with 8 bases fitting TRBD1. The sequence was collected from a human donor in good health. The sample was blood. The CDR3 protein is CASSGDRSTEAFF. The CDR3 DNA follows: TGTGCCAGCAGTGGGGACAGGAGCACTGAAGCTTTCTTT.